This is a list of T cell receptor beta chains from one sample in a study of somatic mutations in cytotoxic T cells in rheumatoid arthritis. The protocol was immunoSEQ multiplex PCR, while the TCRdb copy is restricted to in-frame clones and leaves out a portion. The data contain tens of thousands of clones, roughly 80% of them singletons. The specimen was CD8+ T cells sorted from blood. These receptor sequences come from an adult with rheumatoid arthritis. Each CDR3 is given with its conserved first and last residue. D genes are given only for firm matches. Clone sizes are given selectively: once, few, many, or a class where the clone is expanded.

>TRBV19|NA|NA|TRBJ1-5
TGTGCCAGTTCGTCGGGGGTAAATCAGCCCCAGCATTTT
CASSSGVNQPQHF
>TRBV2|NA|TRBD2|TRBJ2-3
TGTGCCAGCAGTGATCCGACTAGCGGGGGGAGGGCAGATACGCAGTATTTT
CASSDPTSGGRADTQYF
>TRBV4-1|few|NA|TRBJ1-1
TGCGCCAGCAGCCAAGTGGGGGAGAACACTGAAGCTTTCTTT
CASSQVGENTEAFF
>TRBV7-7|NA|TRBD2|TRBJ2-3
TGTGCCAGCAGCCCCATTTCGGGGGGGGGCACAGATACGCAGTATTTT
CASSPISGGGTDTQYF
>TRBV9|NA|NA|TRBJ1-2
TGTGCCAGCAGCGAACAGGGCAGAGCTAACTATGGCTACACCTTC
CASSEQGRANYGYTF
>TRBV29-1|NA|NA|TRBJ2-7
TGCAGCGTTGTTGCGGGAACCTACGAGCAGTACTTC
CSVVAGTYEQYF
>TRBV5-4|NA|TRBD2|TRBJ2-1
TGTGCCAGCGGCCCCACAGTAGCGGGGGGCCCCCCGAATGAGCAGTTCTTC
CASGPTVAGGPPNEQFF
>TRBV7-9|few|NA|TRBJ2-7
TGTGCCAGCAGCTTAGCGCGCGGGGAGAACCTCGAGCAGTACTTC
CASSLARGENLEQYF
>TRBV11-1|NA|TRBD2|TRBJ2-7
TGTGCCAGCAGCGATGGTGGCGGGGGGGCCATTTACGAGCAGTACTTC
CASSDGGGGAIYEQYF
>TRBV10-3|once|NA|TRBJ2-2
TGTGCCATCAGTGAGCGGGGGCCTGCCGGGGAGCTGTTTTTT
CAISERGPAGELFF
>TRBV7-6|NA|TRBD2|TRBJ2-6
TGTGCCAGCAGCTTAGGTCTTCGGGGGGGCTCTGGGGCCAACGTCCTGACTTTC
CASSLGLRGGSGANVLTF
>TRBV10-1|NA|NA|TRBJ2-5
TGCGCCAGCAGCGATGGGACTCTCCCGGGGGAGACCCAGTACTTC
CASSDGTLPGETQYF
>TRBV27|NA|NA|TRBJ1-2
TGTGCCAGCAGTTTAGATCCGGGAGGGGTCTATGGCTACACCTTC
CASSLDPGGVYGYTF
>TRBV29-1|few|NA|TRBJ1-1
TGCAGCGTTTGGGACGATAACACTGAAGCTTTCTTT
CSVWDDNTEAFF
>TRBV9|NA|NA|TRBJ1-1
TGTGCCAGCAGCGTTATGGTGGGGACTGAAGCTTTCTTT
CASSVMVGTEAFF
>TRBV2|NA|NA|TRBJ1-1
TGTGCCAGCTGGGTGGGTCAGGGACTTCTCACTGAAGCTTTCTTT
CASWVGQGLLTEAFF
>TRBV13|NA|NA|TRBJ1-1
TGTGCCAGCAGCCCCCCCATTAGCACTGAAGCTTTCTTT
CASSPPISTEAFF
>TRBV7-9|NA|TRBD1|TRBJ1-2
TGTGCCAGCAGCTTAAGCTCGGACAGGGGAGTCTATGGCTACACCTTC
CASSLSSDRGVYGYTF
>TRBV4-3|NA|TRBD1|TRBJ2-1
TGCGCCAGCAGCACACGGGACAGGGGGCTATACAATGAGCAGTTCTTC
CASSTRDRGLYNEQFF
>TRBV7-6|NA|NA|TRBJ2-1
TGTGCCAGCAGTCTCACCCTCAATGAGCAGTTCTTC
CASSLTLNEQFF
>TRBV2|NA|NA|TRBJ2-5
TGTGCCAGCTGGGGTCTAGTCGGAGAGACCCAGTACTTC
CASWGLVGETQYF
>TRBV10-2|NA|NA|TRBJ2-7
TGCGCCAGCAGTGAGTCTGGACACACCTACGAGCAGTACTTC
CASSESGHTYEQYF
>TRBV4-3|NA|NA|TRBJ2-1
TGCGCCAGCAGCCAAGATTTGGGGGGGGCCAGCGATGAGCAGTTCTTC
CASSQDLGGASDEQFF
>TRBV6-1|NA|TRBD2|TRBJ2-7
TGTGCCAGCAGTGAAGGGACTAGCGGGGGGATCTACGAGCAGTACTTC
CASSEGTSGGIYEQYF
>TRBV7-9|NA|NA|TRBJ2-1
TGTGCCAGCAGCTTAGTGGGCGGGGCAGTCCATGAGCAGTTCTTC
CASSLVGGAVHEQFF
>TRBV4-3|NA|NA|TRBJ2-1
TGCGCCAGCAGCCCCCCCGGACCTTGGAATGAGCAGTTCTTC
CASSPPGPWNEQFF
>TRBV10-3|NA|NA|TRBJ2-3
TGTGCCATCAGTGAGAACGGGGGCGCCGATACGCAGTATTTT
CAISENGGADTQYF
>TRBV11-3|NA|TRBD2|TRBJ2-2
TGTGCCAGCAGCCCACGGGGGGAAGGGACCGGGGAGCTGTTTTTT
CASSPRGEGTGELFF
>TRBV5-1|NA|NA|TRBJ2-3
TGCGCCAGCAGCTTGCCAGGGGAAGAGGATACGCAGTATTTT
CASSLPGEEDTQYF
>TRBV7-8|NA|NA|TRBJ2-3
TGTGCCAGCAGCCGGGGACTCGCGGACAGCACAGATACGCAGTATTTT
CASSRGLADSTDTQYF
>TRBV4-2|NA|NA|TRBJ1-2
TGTGCCAGCAGCCAAGAACGAACAGGGACCTATGGCTACACCTTC
CASSQERTGTYGYTF
>TRBV5-6|NA|TRBD1|TRBJ2-2
TGTGCCAGCAGCTGGGACGACAGGGCGAACACCGGGGAGCTGTTTTTT
CASSWDDRANTGELFF
>TRBV7-9|once|TRBD1|TRBJ1-2
TGTGCCAGCAGCGGAGACAGGGGCTATGGCTACACCTTC
CASSGDRGYGYTF
>TRBV28|once|TRBD1|TRBJ2-7
TGTGCCAGTAGGTACCCGGGACAGGGGGTGTCCTACGAGCAGTACTTC
CASRYPGQGVSYEQYF
>TRBV11-1|NA|NA|TRBJ1-1
TGTGCCAGCAGCTTAGTCTACAACTCGAACACTGAAGCTTTCTTT
CASSLVYNSNTEAFF
>TRBV2|NA|NA|TRBJ2-1
TGTGCCAGCAGTGGGGTGTCCCTACAGAATGAGCAGTTCTTC
CASSGVSLQNEQFF
>TRBV9|once|NA|TRBJ2-5
TGTGCCAGCAGCGTAGCAGCAACGAAGGAGACCCAGTACTTC
CASSVAATKETQYF
>TRBV10-3|NA|NA|TRBJ1-2
TGTGCCATCAGTGAGTCGAGACAGAGCAACTATGGCTACACCTTC
CAISESRQSNYGYTF
>TRBV5-6|NA|NA|TRBJ2-3
TGTGCCAGCAGCTCGACCGACGAGGGGCATACGCAGTATTTT
CASSSTDEGHTQYF
>TRBV12-5|NA|NA|TRBJ1-2
TGTGCTAGTGGGAAGCAGGGCGTCGATGGCTACACCTTC
CASGKQGVDGYTF
>TRBV7-9|NA|TRBD1|TRBJ2-7
TGTGCCAGCAGCTTAGCGATTGGGACAGGGGTCATCTACGAGCAGTACTTC
CASSLAIGTGVIYEQYF
>TRBV5-1|NA|NA|TRBJ1-1
TGCGCCAGCAGATTATCGGGACCGAACACTGAAGCTTTCTTT
CASRLSGPNTEAFF
>TRBV6-6|NA|NA|TRBJ2-7
TGTGCCAGCAGCCCCCAGGACAGCACATACGAGCAGTACTTC
CASSPQDSTYEQYF
>TRBV18|NA|TRBD2|TRBJ2-1
TGTGCCAGCAGGAGGGGGACTAGCGGGTTTAATGAGCAGTTCTTC
CASRRGTSGFNEQFF
>TRBV7-2|NA|TRBD2|TRBJ2-2
TGTGCCAGCAGCTTAGATCCGTGGAGCGGGGCGACCGGGGAGCTGTTTTTT
CASSLDPWSGATGELFF
>TRBV7-9|NA|NA|TRBJ2-5
TGTGCCAGCAGCTTAACCCCTCGGGAGACCCAGTACTTC
CASSLTPRETQYF
>TRBV4-3|once|TRBD2|TRBJ2-5
TGCGCCAGCAGCCGCATACTAGCGGAGGACGAGACCCAGTACTTC
CASSRILAEDETQYF
>TRBV9|NA|NA|TRBJ2-1
TGTGCCAGCAGCGGTATAGTGGGGGGTGGAGGGGATGAGCAGTTCTTC
CASSGIVGGGGDEQFF
>TRBV6-5|NA|NA|TRBJ2-7
TGTGCCAGCAGTTCCAGTATGGCAACCTACGAGCAGTACTTC
CASSSSMATYEQYF
>TRBV2|NA|NA|TRBJ1-1
TGTGCCAGCAGGGCAGGGTTTAGTGACACTGAAGCTTTCTTT
CASRAGFSDTEAFF
>TRBV27|NA|TRBD1|TRBJ1-2
TGTGCCAGCAGTTTATTTGCAGGGGGTATGGGCTACACCTTC
CASSLFAGGMGYTF
>TRBV11-2|NA|TRBD1|TRBJ1-3
TGTGCCAGCAGCTTAGGGTGGACAGGGGAGTCTGGAAACACCATATATTTT
CASSLGWTGESGNTIYF
>TRBV6-5|NA|NA|TRBJ1-1
TGTGCCAGCAGTTACAAGAACACTGAAGCTTTCTTT
CASSYKNTEAFF
>TRBV6-6|NA|NA|TRBJ2-7
TGTGCCAGCAGTTACGCAGAGGGCAGGGCCTACGAGCAGTACTTC
CASSYAEGRAYEQYF
>TRBV7-9|NA|NA|TRBJ2-1
TGTGCCAGCAGCTTAGATCGGGCGGGGGCAGGTGAGCAGTTCTTC
CASSLDRAGAGEQFF
>TRBV6-5|NA|NA|TRBJ1-2
TGTGCCAGCGGGGAGACAGGTCTTGGGTATGGCTACACCTTC
CASGETGLGYGYTF
>TRBV7-6|NA|TRBD1|TRBJ1-1
TGTGCCAGCAGCTTCGACCCGGACAGGGCTGAGGGGAACACTGAAGCTTTCTTT
CASSFDPDRAEGNTEAFF
>TRBV4-2|NA|NA|TRBJ2-6
TGTGCCAGCAGCCAAGATGGGTCTTTTTCTGGGGCCAACGTCCTGACTTTC
CASSQDGSFSGANVLTF
>TRBV9|NA|NA|TRBJ1-2
TGTGCCAGCAGCGTAGTCGAGGGGAAATTTAGTGGCTACACCTTC
CASSVVEGKFSGYTF